This T cell receptor beta chain was documented in a study of blood T cell repertoires in COVID-19. Sequencing used immunoSEQ multiplex PCR; TCRdb keeps in-frame clones, though not all of them. The sample lists a few hundred thousand clones; about 86% were seen once. The CDR3 runs 17 residues. The V segment lost 8 bases and the J segment 1 base; nucleotides outside the gene matches: 10. Per germline, CDR1 SEHNR and CDR2 FQNEAQ (reference sequence). This receptor was taken from a man in his sixties who had recovered from COVID-19. The chain has TRBV7-9 and TRBJ2-3, with 12 bases identical to TRBD1. The sample was peripheral blood. The CDR3 nucleotides are TGTGCCAGCGCCCTGGAGGGGACAGGGGGCGGCACAGATACGCAGTATTTT. Residues: CASALEGTGGGTDTQYF.